This T cell receptor (beta chain) was captured by sequencing in a study of cytomegalovirus exposure and HLA in healthy donors. It was with 60 Vbeta and 13 Jbeta primers that the PCR ran. The repertoire was sequenced with immunoSEQ multiplex PCR; TCRdb's copy has only in-frame clones and lacks some. This table holds some 120,000 clones, about 82% found once. A word on this clone: No antigen is known for it.

This CDR3 contains 15 residues. The germline V and J ends were trimmed by 5 bases and 1 base, with 14 bases remaining between them. The germline V gene encodes CDR1 SEHNR and CDR2 FQNEAQ (reference sequence). Broader study findings: In all likelihood, a cluster of highly shared sequence variants was a sequencing artifact. High sensitivity and specificity were reportedly achieved when the classifier diagnosed cytomegalovirus status.

The donors (healthy individuals) were bone marrow donors. Sequencing was performed on PBMCs. The sequence was obtained from a man aged 45-60 years in good health and CMV-seronegative. This chain links TRBV7-9 with TRBJ1-2; TRBD1 is a possible D gene (6 bases). The DNA of the CDR3 is TGTGCCAGCAGCCCAACAGGGCCTCTTAACTATGGCTACACCTTC. Translated, it gives CASSPTGPLNYGYTF.